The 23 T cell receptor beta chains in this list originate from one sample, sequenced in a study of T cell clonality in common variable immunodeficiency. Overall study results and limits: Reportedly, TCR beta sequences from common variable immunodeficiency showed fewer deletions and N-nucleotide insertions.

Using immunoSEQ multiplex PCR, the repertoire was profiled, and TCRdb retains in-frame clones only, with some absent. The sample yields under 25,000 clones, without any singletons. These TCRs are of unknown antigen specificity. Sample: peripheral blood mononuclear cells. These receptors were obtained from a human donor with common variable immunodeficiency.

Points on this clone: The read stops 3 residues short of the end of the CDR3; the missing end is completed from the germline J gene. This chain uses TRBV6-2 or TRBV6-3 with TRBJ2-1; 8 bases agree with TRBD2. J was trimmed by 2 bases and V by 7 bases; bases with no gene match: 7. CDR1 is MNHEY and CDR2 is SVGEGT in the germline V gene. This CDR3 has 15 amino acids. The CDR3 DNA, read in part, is TGTGCCAGCACCCAACGGGGGGGGGCCTACAATGAG. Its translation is CASTQRGGAYNE. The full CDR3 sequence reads CASTQRGGAYNEQFF.

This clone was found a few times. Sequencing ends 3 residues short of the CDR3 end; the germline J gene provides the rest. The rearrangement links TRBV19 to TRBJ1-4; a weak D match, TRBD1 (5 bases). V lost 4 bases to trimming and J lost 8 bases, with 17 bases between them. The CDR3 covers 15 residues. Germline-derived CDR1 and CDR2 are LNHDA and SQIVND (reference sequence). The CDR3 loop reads CASSRAWIGVEKLFF. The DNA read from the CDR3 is TGTGCCAGTAGTAGGGCTTGGATAGGGGTCGAAAAA.

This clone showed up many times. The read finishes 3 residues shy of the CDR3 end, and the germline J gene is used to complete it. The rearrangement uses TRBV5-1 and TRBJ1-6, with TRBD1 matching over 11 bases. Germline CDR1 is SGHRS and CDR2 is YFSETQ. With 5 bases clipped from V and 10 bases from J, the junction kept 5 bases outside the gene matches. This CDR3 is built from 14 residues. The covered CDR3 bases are TGCGCCAGCAGGCCCGGGACAGGGGGGTCACCC. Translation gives CASRPGTGGSP. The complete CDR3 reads CASRPGTGGSPLHF.

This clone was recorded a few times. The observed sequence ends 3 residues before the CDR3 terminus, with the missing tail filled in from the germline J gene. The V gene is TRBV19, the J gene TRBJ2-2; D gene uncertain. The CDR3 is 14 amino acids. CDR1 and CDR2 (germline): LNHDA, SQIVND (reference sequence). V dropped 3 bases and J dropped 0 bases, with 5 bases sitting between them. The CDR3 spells CASSMATNTGELFF. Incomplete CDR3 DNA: TGTGCCAGTAGTATGGCCACGAACACCGGGGAG.

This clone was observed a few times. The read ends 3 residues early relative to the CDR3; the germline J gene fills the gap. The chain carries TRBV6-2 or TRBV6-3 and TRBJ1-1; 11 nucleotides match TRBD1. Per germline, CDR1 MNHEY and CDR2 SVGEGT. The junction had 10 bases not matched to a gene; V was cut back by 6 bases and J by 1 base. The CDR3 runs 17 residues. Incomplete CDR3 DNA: TGTGCCAGCAGCACTCTGGGACAGGGGGTTAGGAACACTGAA. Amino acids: CASSTLGQGVRNTE. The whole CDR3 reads CASSTLGQGVRNTEAFF.

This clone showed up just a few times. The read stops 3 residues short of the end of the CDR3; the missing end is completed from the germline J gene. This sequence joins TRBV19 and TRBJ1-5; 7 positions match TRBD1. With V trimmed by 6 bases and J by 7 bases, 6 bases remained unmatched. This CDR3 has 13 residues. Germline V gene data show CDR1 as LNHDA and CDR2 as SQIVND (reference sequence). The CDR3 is CASRWDRGQPQHF. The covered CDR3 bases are TGTGCCAGTAGATGGGACAGAGGGCAGCCC.

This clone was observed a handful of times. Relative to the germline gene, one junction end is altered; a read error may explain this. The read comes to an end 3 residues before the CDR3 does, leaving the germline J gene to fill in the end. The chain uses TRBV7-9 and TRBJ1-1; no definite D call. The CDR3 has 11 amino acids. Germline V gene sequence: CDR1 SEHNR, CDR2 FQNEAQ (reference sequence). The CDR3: CSSSLAGRAFF. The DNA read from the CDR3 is TGTTCCAGCAGCTTGGCAGGCCGA.

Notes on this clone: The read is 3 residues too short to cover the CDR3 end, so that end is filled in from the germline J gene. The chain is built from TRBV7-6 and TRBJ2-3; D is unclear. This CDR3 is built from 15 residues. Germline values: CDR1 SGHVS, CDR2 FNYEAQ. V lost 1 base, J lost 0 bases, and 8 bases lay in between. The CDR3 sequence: CASSLGHTSTDTQYF. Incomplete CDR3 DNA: TGTGCCAGCAGCTTAGGACATACTAGCACAGATACG.

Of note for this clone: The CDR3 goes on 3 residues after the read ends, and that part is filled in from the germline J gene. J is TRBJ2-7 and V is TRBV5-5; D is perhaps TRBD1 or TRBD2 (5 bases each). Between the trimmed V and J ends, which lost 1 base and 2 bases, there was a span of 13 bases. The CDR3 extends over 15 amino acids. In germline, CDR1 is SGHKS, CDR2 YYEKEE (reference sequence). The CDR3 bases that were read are TGTGCCAGCAGCTTGTTGAGGGGCCCCACCTACGAG. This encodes CASSLLRGPTYE. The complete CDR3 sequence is CASSLLRGPTYEQYF.

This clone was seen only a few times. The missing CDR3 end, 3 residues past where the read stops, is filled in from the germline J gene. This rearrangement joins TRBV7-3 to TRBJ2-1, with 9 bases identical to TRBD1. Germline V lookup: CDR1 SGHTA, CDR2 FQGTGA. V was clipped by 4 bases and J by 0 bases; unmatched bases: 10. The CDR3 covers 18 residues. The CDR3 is CASSSGQGEISSYNEQFF. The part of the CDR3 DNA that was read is TGTGCCAGCAGCTCGGGACAGGGTGAGATTAGCTCCTACAATGAG. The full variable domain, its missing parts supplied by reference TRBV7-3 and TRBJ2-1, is GAGVSQTPSNKVTEKGKYVELRCDPISGHTALYWYRQSLGQGPEFLIYFQGTGAADDSGLPNDRFFAVRPEGSVSTLKIQRTERGDSAVYLCASSSGQGEISSYNEQFFGPGTRLTVL.

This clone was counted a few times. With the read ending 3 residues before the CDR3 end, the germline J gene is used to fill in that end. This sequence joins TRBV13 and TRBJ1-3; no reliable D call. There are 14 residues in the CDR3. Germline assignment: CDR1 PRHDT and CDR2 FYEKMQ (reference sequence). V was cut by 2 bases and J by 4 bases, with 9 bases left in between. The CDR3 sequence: CASSLSGGGNTIYF. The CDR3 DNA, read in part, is TGTGCCAGCAGCTTATCAGGTGGCGGAAACACC.

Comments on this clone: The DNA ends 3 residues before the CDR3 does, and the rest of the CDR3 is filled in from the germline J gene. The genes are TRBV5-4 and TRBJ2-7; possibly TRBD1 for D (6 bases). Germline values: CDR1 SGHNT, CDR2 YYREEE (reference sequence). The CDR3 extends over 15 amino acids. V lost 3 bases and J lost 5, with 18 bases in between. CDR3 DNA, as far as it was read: TGTGCCAGCAGCTCGCCAGGACAGTATTTCGACGAG. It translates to CASSSPGQYFDE. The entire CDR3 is CASSSPGQYFDEQYF.

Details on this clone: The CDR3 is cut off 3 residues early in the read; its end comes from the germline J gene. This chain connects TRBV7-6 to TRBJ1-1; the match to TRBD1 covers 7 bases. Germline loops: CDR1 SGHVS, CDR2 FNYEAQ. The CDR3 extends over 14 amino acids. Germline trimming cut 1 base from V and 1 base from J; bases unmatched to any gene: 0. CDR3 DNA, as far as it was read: TGTGCCAGCAGCTTAGGGACAGGGAACACTGAA. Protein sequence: CASSLGTGNTE. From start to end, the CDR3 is CASSLGTGNTEAFF.

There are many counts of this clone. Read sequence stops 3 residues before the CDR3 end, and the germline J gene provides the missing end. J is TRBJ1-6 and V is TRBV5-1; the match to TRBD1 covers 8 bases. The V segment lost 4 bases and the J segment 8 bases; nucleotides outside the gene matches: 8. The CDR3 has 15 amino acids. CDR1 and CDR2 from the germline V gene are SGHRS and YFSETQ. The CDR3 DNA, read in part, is TGCGCCAGCAGCCCCCTTGGACAGGGATATTCACCC. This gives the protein CASSPLGQGYSP. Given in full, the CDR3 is CASSPLGQGYSPLHF.

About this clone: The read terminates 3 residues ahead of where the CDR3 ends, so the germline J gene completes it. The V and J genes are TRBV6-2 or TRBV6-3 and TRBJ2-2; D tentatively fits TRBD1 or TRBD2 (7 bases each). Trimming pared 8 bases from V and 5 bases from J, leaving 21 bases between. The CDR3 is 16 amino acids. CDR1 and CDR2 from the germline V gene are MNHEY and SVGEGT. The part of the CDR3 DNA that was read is TGTGCCAGCCAATCCGGGACAGCGGGAAAAACCGGGGAG. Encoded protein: CASQSGTAGKTGE. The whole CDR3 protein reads CASQSGTAGKTGELFF.

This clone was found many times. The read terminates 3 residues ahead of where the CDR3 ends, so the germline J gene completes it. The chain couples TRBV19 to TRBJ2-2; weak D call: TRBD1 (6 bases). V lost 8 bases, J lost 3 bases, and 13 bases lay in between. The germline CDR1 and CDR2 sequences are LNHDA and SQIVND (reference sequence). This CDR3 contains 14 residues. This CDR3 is CASLGRGYTGELFF. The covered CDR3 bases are TGTGCCAGTCTTGGAAGGGGGTACACCGGGGAG.

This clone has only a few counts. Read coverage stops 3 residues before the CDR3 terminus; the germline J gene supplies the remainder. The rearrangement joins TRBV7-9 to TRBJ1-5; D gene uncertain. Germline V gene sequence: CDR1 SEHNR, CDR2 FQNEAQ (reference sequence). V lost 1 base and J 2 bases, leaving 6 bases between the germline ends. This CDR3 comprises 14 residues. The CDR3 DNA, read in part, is TGTGCCAGCAGCTTAGGCTACGGCAATCAGCCC. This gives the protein CASSLGYGNQP. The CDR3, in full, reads CASSLGYGNQPQHF.

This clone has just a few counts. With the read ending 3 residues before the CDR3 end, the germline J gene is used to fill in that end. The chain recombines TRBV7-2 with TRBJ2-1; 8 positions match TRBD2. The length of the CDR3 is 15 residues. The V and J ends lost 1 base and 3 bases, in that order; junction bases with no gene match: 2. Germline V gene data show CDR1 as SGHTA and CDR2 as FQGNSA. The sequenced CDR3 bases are TGTGCCAGCAGCTTAGGGACTAGCCGCTACAATGAG. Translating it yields CASSLGTSRYNE. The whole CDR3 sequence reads CASSLGTSRYNEQFF. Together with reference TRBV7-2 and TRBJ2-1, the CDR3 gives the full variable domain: GAGVSQSPSNKVTEKGKDVELRCDPISGHTALYWYRQSLGQGLEFLIYFQGNSAPDKSGLPSDRFSAERTGGSVSTLTIQRTQQEDSAVYLCASSLGTSRYNEQFFGPGTRLTVL.

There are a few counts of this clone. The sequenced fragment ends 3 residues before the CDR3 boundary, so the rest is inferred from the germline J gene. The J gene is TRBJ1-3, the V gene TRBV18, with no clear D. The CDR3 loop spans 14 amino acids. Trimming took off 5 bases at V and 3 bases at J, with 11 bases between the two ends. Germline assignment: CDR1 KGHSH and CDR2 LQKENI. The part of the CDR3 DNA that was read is TGTGCCAGCTCAGTATCTGCGATTGGAAACACC. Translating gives CASSVSAIGNT. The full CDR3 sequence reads CASSVSAIGNTIYF.

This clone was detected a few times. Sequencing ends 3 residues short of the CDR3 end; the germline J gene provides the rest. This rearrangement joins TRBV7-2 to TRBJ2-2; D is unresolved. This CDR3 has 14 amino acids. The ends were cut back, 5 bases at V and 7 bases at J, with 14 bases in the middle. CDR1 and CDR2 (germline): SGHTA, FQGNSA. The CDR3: CASSRLAERGELFF. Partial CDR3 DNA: TGTGCCAGCAGCAGACTTGCGGAACGCGGGGAG.

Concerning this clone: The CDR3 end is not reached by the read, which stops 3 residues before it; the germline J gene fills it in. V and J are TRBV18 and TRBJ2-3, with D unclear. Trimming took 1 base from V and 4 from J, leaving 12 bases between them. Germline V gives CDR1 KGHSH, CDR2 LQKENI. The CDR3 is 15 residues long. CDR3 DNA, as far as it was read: TGTGCCAGCTCACCACTCTCTCTAGGTCCAGATACG. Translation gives CASSPLSLGPDT. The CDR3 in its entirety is CASSPLSLGPDTQYF.

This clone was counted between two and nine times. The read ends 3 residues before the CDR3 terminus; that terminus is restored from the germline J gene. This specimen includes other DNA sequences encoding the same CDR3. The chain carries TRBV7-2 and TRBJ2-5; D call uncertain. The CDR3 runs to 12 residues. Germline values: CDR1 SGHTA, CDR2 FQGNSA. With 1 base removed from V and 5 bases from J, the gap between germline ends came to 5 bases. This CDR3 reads CASSLVRETQYF. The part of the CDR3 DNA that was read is TGTGCCAGCAGCTTAGTTCGGGAGACC.

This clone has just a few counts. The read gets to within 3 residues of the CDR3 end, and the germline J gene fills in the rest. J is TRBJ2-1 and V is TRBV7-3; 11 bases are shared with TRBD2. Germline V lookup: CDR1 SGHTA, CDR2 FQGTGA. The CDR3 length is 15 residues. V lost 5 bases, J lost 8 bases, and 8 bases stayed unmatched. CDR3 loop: CASSILAGEFYEQFF. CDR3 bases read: TGTGCCAGCAGCATACTAGCGGGAGAGTTCTATGAG.